This T cell receptor beta chain was documented in a study of cytomegalovirus exposure and HLA in healthy donors. A multiplex PCR was run with 60 Vbeta primers and 13 Jbeta primers. Assay: immunoSEQ multiplex PCR; the TCRdb copy retains only in-frame clones and omits some. Among about 180,000 clones listed, more than 60% were seen once. The CDR3 covers 15 residues. Germline CDR1 is SGHAT and CDR2 is FQNNGV. V shed 5 bases, J shed 4 bases, and the junction held 8 bases outside the gene matches. The sequencing input was PBMCs. This sequence originates from a woman aged 55 to 70 in good health and CMV-seropositive. The chain has TRBV11-2 and TRBJ1-2, with 9 bases identical to TRBD1. CDR3 in amino acids: CASSLDRGLSYGYTF. DNA for the CDR3: TGTGCCAGCAGCCTGGACAGGGGATTGAGCTATGGCTACACCTTC.